A selection of T cell receptor beta chains follows, all from one sample in a study of shared clonotypes between healthy human individuals. Measured with immunoSEQ multiplex PCR; TCRdb has only the in-frame clones, and not every one. This sample carries millions of clones, roughly 96% of them seen once, and the ten largest clones take 0.13%. The sample consisted of naive CD4+ T cells sorted from blood. All receptors come from a man younger than 35 in good health. Both conserved end residues are part of each CDR3. D genes are given only for firm matches. The listing skips clone size in some rows; elsewhere it reads once, few, many or a size class.

v_gene	d_gene	abundance	j_gene	CDR3nt	CDR3aa
TRBV10-3	NA	many	TRBJ2-7	TGTGCCATCAGTGGGGTGATGCCATCCGAGCAGTACTTC	CAISGVMPSEQYF
TRBV28	NA	NA	TRBJ2-1	TGTGCCAGCACTTCAGACAGGCGAGTTCCCTACAATGAGCAGTTCTTC	CASTSDRRVPYNEQFF
TRBV5-4	TRBD2	NA	TRBJ2-1	TGTGCCAGCAGCTGGGGACTAGGGATGGAGGCCAATGAGCAGTTCTTC	CASSWGLGMEANEQFF
TRBV18	NA	NA	TRBJ2-7	TGTGCCAGCTCACGAGGATCCTTGACCTACGAGCAGTACTTC	CASSRGSLTYEQYF
TRBV5-1	NA	NA	TRBJ1-6	TGCGCCAGCAGCTTGTCTTTGTCCCCGGAGTCACCCCTCCACTTT	CASSLSLSPESPLHF
TRBV5-1	NA	NA	TRBJ2-2	TGCGCCAGCACCGTTGGAGGCGGGGACACGAACACCGGGGAGCTGTTTTTT	CASTVGGGDTNTGELFF
TRBV30	TRBD1	few	TRBJ1-1	TGTGCCTGGGGAAGCGGGACAGCAAACACTGAAGCTTTCTTT	CAWGSGTANTEAFF
TRBV19	NA	NA	TRBJ2-7	TGTGCCAGTAGTATACAGGGTTCGAGCTCCTACGAGCAGTACTTC	CASSIQGSSSYEQYF
TRBV12-1	NA	once	TRBJ2-5	TGTGCCAGCAGCCCCTCAAAGGAGGGACTACAGTACCAAGAGACCCAGTACTTC	CASSPSKEGLQYQETQYF
TRBV2	NA	NA	TRBJ2-7	TGTGCCAGCAGTGACAGCTGGAGGGCGAACTTC	CASSDSWRANF
TRBV19	TRBD1	NA	TRBJ1-6	TGTGCCAGTAGTATTCGCTCGACGGGACAGGGTTTCTCCTATAATTCACCCCTCCACTTT	CASSIRSTGQGFSYNSPLHF
TRBV28	TRBD1	NA	TRBJ1-2	TGTGCCAGCAGTTCCGCGCCCGAAACAGGGGATGGCTACACCTTC	CASSSAPETGDGYTF
TRBV20-1	TRBD1	NA	TRBJ1-1	TGCAGTGCAACCGGGACAGGGGTTGCTTTCTTT	CSATGTGVAFF
TRBV7-2	NA	NA	TRBJ2-3	TGTGCCAGCAGACACCAAACTAGTCGCACAGATACGCAGTATTTT	CASRHQTSRTDTQYF
TRBV30	NA	NA	TRBJ1-4	TGTGCCTGGAGCCAGACAATGGCTCCGTATCAGTTTTTT	CAWSQTMAPYQFF
TRBV28	TRBD1	NA	TRBJ1-4	TGTGCCAGCAGCCCAACCCGACAGGGGTGGAGGGATGAAAAACTGTTTTTT	CASSPTRQGWRDEKLFF
TRBV13	TRBD1	NA	TRBJ1-1	TGTGCCAGCAGCTTAGTCGGCCCAGGGGGAGTAAACACTGAAGCTTTCTTT	CASSLVGPGGVNTEAFF
TRBV15	TRBD2	NA	TRBJ2-1	TGTGCCACCAGCAGAGGAAGACTAGCCGAGCAGTTCTTC	CATSRGRLAEQFF
TRBV5-4	NA	NA	TRBJ2-7	TGTGCCAGCAGCTTGGCCCGGGGCCGCTACGAGCAGTACTTC	CASSLARGRYEQYF
TRBV5-1	TRBD1	NA	TRBJ2-6	TGCGCCAGTGAGACAGGGGCAGTCTCTGGGGCCAACGTCCTGACTTTC	CASETGAVSGANVLTF
TRBV7-8	NA	NA	TRBJ1-2	TGTGCCAGCAGCGAACAGGGTTTGGACGGCTACACCTTC	CASSEQGLDGYTF
TRBV10-3	TRBD1	NA	TRBJ2-5	TGTGCCATCAGTGTTGCGGCAGGGGGACAAGAGACCCAGTACTTC	CAISVAAGGQETQYF
TRBV7-9	NA	NA	TRBJ2-1	TGTGCCAGCAGCTTAGCGCCAGCGAGCTCCTACAATGAGCAGTTCTTC	CASSLAPASSYNEQFF
TRBV29-1	NA	NA	TRBJ2-7	TGCAGCGTTAGGCAGGGAACAGTCCTCACCTACGAGCAGTACTTC	CSVRQGTVLTYEQYF
TRBV5-1	TRBD1	NA	TRBJ1-1	TGCGCCAGCAGCTCCACTATGGACAGGGAGGGTGCTGAAGCTTTCTTT	CASSSTMDREGAEAFF
TRBV5-1	NA	NA	TRBJ1-3	TGCGCCAGCAGCTCCGGCCCCCTGAAAGGGAAGTATTTT	CASSSGPLKGKYF
TRBV5-6	NA	NA	TRBJ2-5	TGTGCCAGCAGCTTGGCCCTCGGTGCCCAGTACTTC	CASSLALGAQYF
TRBV7-2	NA	NA	TRBJ2-1	TGTGCCAGCAGCTTCCAGACTATCTCCTACAATGAGCAGTTCTTC	CASSFQTISYNEQFF
TRBV10-3	NA	NA	TRBJ2-5	TGTGCCATCAGTGAGAGAGCATCCGAGACCCAGTACTTC	CAISERASETQYF
TRBV6-6	TRBD1	NA	TRBJ2-7	TGTGCCAGCAGCCGGGACAGGGGCCACGAGCAGTACTTC	CASSRDRGHEQYF
TRBV4-1	NA	once	TRBJ1-1	TGCGCCAGCAGCCACGAAACAGGGCGCGCTGAAGCTTTCTTT	CASSHETGRAEAFF
TRBV11-2	NA	NA	TRBJ2-2	TGTGCCAGCAGGCCTCCACTGGGACGGGTTAACACCGGGGAGCTGTTTTTT	CASRPPLGRVNTGELFF
TRBV2	NA	NA	TRBJ2-7	TGTGCCAGCAGGTTGACTCCCCGGGACACCACCTACGAGCAGTACTTC	CASRLTPRDTTYEQYF
TRBV5-4	TRBD1	NA	TRBJ1-1	TGTGCCAGCAGCCTTCGTACAGGGGGGTTCACTGAAGCTTTCTTT	CASSLRTGGFTEAFF
TRBV6-4	TRBD1	NA	TRBJ1-1	TGTGCCAGCAGGGGGGACAGGGAAAACCTGAACACTGAAGCTTTCTTT	CASRGDRENLNTEAFF
TRBV10-1	TRBD1	NA	TRBJ2-7	TGCGCCAGCAGGGCCCCTTGGACAGGGACCTACGAGCAGTACTTC	CASRAPWTGTYEQYF
TRBV10-3	NA	NA	TRBJ1-4	TGTGCCATCAGTGAGCTGCAGGGGAGCGAAAAACTGTTTTTT	CAISELQGSEKLFF
TRBV7-3	NA	NA	TRBJ1-2	TGTGCCAGCAGCTTAAATTCCGGAGGTCCTTATGGCTACACCTTC	CASSLNSGGPYGYTF
TRBV7-2	NA	NA	TRBJ1-1	TGTGCCAGCAGTAGAAGGGGACGGACGATCACTGAAGCTTTCTTT	CASSRRGRTITEAFF
TRBV28	TRBD1	NA	TRBJ1-1	TGTGCCAGCAGTTTGGAGGGGGCGCGGACTGAAGCTTTCTTT	CASSLEGARTEAFF
TRBV10-3	TRBD1	NA	TRBJ2-5	TGTGCCATCAGTCGACAGGGTGGAGAGACCCAGTACTTC	CAISRQGGETQYF
TRBV2	NA	NA	TRBJ1-1	TGTGCCAGCACTTCCAACTCGGGGACCGCTGAAGCTTTCTTT	CASTSNSGTAEAFF
TRBV6-4	NA	NA	TRBJ2-1	TGTGCCAGCAGTCCCGGACAGGGAGGGTACAATGAGCAGTTCTTC	CASSPGQGGYNEQFF
TRBV28	TRBD1	NA	TRBJ1-5	TGTGCCAGCAGAACAGGACAGGGGAGGAATCAGCCCCAGCATTTT	CASRTGQGRNQPQHF
TRBV4-1	TRBD2	NA	TRBJ2-7	TGCGCCAGCAGCCATCCGACTAGCGGGAGCGGGTACGAGCAGTACTTC	CASSHPTSGSGYEQYF
TRBV6-5	TRBD1	NA	TRBJ1-5	TGTGCCAGCAGTGGACAGGTCGATCAGCCCCAGCATTTT	CASSGQVDQPQHF
TRBV7-2	TRBD2	NA	TRBJ2-7	TGTGCCAGCAGCTTTATAGCGGGATGGGGCTACGAGCAGTACTTC	CASSFIAGWGYEQYF
TRBV5-1	TRBD2	NA	TRBJ2-1	TGCGCCAGCAGCTTGGTAGTAGCGGGATTCAATGAGCAGTTCTTC	CASSLVVAGFNEQFF
TRBV5-4	TRBD1	NA	TRBJ2-2	TGTGCCAGCAGCATAGGGGCCGACAGGGTGAGCGGGGAGCTGTTTTTT	CASSIGADRVSGELFF
TRBV7-9	NA	NA	TRBJ1-5	TGTGCCAGCAGCTCAACAGGTTATAGCAATCAGCCCCAGCATTTT	CASSSTGYSNQPQHF
TRBV19	NA	NA	TRBJ2-7	TGTGCCAGTAGTATAAGGGACCAACACAACCCACCCTACGAGCAGTACTTC	CASSIRDQHNPPYEQYF
TRBV7-3	NA	NA	TRBJ1-1	TGTGCCAGCAGCTCCGACTCCTCGGGTGAAGCTTTCTTT	CASSSDSSGEAFF
TRBV7-9	TRBD2	NA	TRBJ2-5	TGTGCCAGCACGCCGGGGGGAGAGACCCAGTACTTC	CASTPGGETQYF
TRBV27	NA	NA	TRBJ2-7	TGTGCCAGCAGTTCCCGCTTTCAGGCTTCCTACGAGCAGTACTTC	CASSSRFQASYEQYF
TRBV6-5	NA	NA	TRBJ1-1	TGTGCCAGCCAAACGACCACTGAAGCTTTCTTT	CASQTTTEAFF